The 29 T cell receptor beta chains given below trace back to one sample, sequenced in a study of T cells after posttransplantation cyclophosphamide. The repertoire was sequenced with immunoSEQ multiplex PCR; TCRdb's copy has only in-frame clones and lacks some. The sample gives some 43,000 clones, about 90% of which show up once; over 2% is in the top ten. Treatment was busulfan-fludarabine conditioning, a marrow graft, and cyclophosphamide on days +3 and +4. The sample consisted of PBMCs, taken 60 to 65 days after allogeneic stem cell transplant with posttransplant cyclophosphamide. The receptors were gathered from a male patient between 55 and 70 years old who received an allogeneic stem cell transplant from a related donor and was CMV-positive. The graft donor may account for some of the T cells.

The J gene is TRBJ2-5, the V gene TRBV5-1; 8 bases map to TRBD1. V lost 0 bases, J lost 5 bases, and 6 bases stayed unmatched. Looked up from germline, CDR1 is SGHRS and CDR2 is YFSETQ. The CDR3 consists of 15 residues. Here the CDR3 reads CASSLEDRVGETQYF. DNA for the CDR3: TGCGCCAGCAGCTTGGAGGACAGGGTGGGGGAGACCCAGTACTTC.

The chain links TRBV27 to TRBJ1-4; 9 bases match TRBD1. The CDR3 is made up of 15 amino acids. V was pared by 4 bases and J by 4 bases, with 4 bases of the junction left unmatched. CDR1 MNHEY and CDR2 SMNVEV come from the germline V gene (reference sequence). The DNA for the CDR3 is TGTGCCAGCAGTTCCGCGGGACAGGGTAATGAAAAACTGTTTTTT. It codes for CASSSAGQGNEKLFF.

V is TRBV14 and J is TRBJ2-1, with 11 bases lining up with TRBD2. Germline values: CDR1 SGHDN, CDR2 FVKESK. The CDR3 length is 15 residues. After removal of 4 bases from V and 9 bases from J, the junction contained 8 bases not matched to a gene. This chain's CDR3 is CASSLIAGGLGEQFF. The DNA for the CDR3 is TGTGCCAGCAGCCTTATAGCGGGGGGGCTCGGTGAGCAGTTCTTC.

This sequence joins TRBV9 and TRBJ1-4, with a possible D match to TRBD1 (5 bases). This CDR3 has 14 residues. Germline-derived CDR1 and CDR2 are SGDLS and YYNGEE. V was pared by 4 bases and J by 8 bases, with 15 bases between. Here the CDR3 reads CASSPKGLGEKLFF. The CDR3 region has the DNA TGTGCCAGCAGCCCGAAGGGACTCGGAGAAAAACTGTTTTTT.

The V gene is TRBV29-1, the J gene TRBJ2-1, with 7 bases identical to TRBD1. V was clipped by 0 bases and J by 8 bases; unmatched bases: 7. Germline V gene sequence: CDR1 SQVTM, CDR2 ANQGSEA. This CDR3 has 14 amino acids. The CDR3 DNA sequence: TGCAGCGTTGAAGATTTCCAGGGGGTTGATGAGCAGTTCTTC. Its protein product is CSVEDFQGVDEQFF.

This chain uses TRBV7-9 with TRBJ1-4; D ambiguous. Trimming left V 5 bases short and J 6 bases short, with 13 bases between. The V gene's germline CDR1 is SEHNR and CDR2 FQNEAQ (reference sequence). The CDR3 runs 14 residues. DNA of the CDR3: TGTGCCAGCAGCCCCGGCAACGAGGATGAAAAACTGTTTTTT. This sequence encodes CASSPGNEDEKLFF.

This chain links TRBV2 with TRBJ1-2; 8 nucleotides align to TRBD1. Germline V lookup: CDR1 SNHLY, CDR2 FYNNEI. The CDR3 contains 13 residues. The V and J ends lost 4 bases and 8 bases, in that order; junction bases with no gene match: 6. CDR3 bases: TGTGCCAGCAGTGTTTCAGGGGGCGCGGGCTACACCTTC. This gives the protein CASSVSGGAGYTF.

V gene TRBV5-1 combines with J gene TRBJ1-1, with D unresolved. CDR1 is SGHRS, CDR2 YFSETQ, per germline. V was shortened by 0 bases and J by 10 bases, with 16 bases between the two germline ends. This CDR3 has 14 amino acids. CDR3 DNA sequence: TGCGCCAGCAGCTTGGGGTCCACGACAACAAGAGCTTTCTTT. Amino acid sequence: CASSLGSTTTRAFF.

The gene calls are TRBV6-1 and TRBJ2-2; TRBD2 is a possible D gene (5 bases). This CDR3 has 15 residues. Trimming pared 6 bases from V and 0 bases from J, leaving 11 bases between. Germline assignment: CDR1 MNHNS and CDR2 SASEGT. This CDR3 is CASRVSGTNTGELFF. The CDR3 region has the DNA TGTGCCAGCAGGGTGAGCGGTACGAACACCGGGGAGCTGTTTTTT.

The chain employs TRBV5-1 and TRBJ2-2; D call uncertain. V was cut by 4 bases and J by 6 bases, with 13 bases left in between. The germline CDR1 and CDR2 sequences are SGHRS and YFSETQ. This CDR3 has 14 residues. The CDR3 loop is CASSLKLDPGELFF. CDR3 bases: TGCGCCAGCAGCCTGAAACTCGATCCCGGGGAGCTGTTTTTT. Based on the CDR3 plus reference TRBV5-1 and TRBJ2-2, the full variable domain is KAGVTQTPRYLIKTRGQQVTLSCSPISGHRSVSWYQQTPGQGLQFLFEYFSETQRNKGNFPGRFSGRQFSNSRSEMNVSTLELGDSALYLCASSLKLDPGELFFGEGSRLTVL.

The V call is TRBV19, the J call TRBJ1-1; D perhaps matches TRBD1 (5 bases). The CDR3 length is 11 residues. The V gene's germline CDR1 is LNHDA and CDR2 SQIVND (reference sequence). The V end was cut by 9 bases, the J end by 4 bases, with 9 bases between. CDR3 DNA sequence: TGTGCCAGCATAAGGGGCACTGAAGCTTTCTTT. Translated: CASIRGTEAFF. The whole variable domain, remainder taken from reference TRBV19 and TRBJ1-1, is DGGITQSPKYLFRKEGQNVTLSCEQNLNHDAMYWYRQDPGQGLRLIYYSQIVNDFQKGDIAEGYSVSREKKESFPLTVTSAQKNPTAFYLCASIRGTEAFFGQGTRLTVV.

This clone was counted once. The chain has TRBV4-1 and TRBJ1-1; 11 bases fit TRBD1. Germline CDR1 MGHRA, CDR2 YSYEKL. The CDR3 has 20 residues. Trimming took 4 bases from V and 1 from J; bases not matched to a gene: 17. In DNA form, the CDR3 reads TGCGCCAGCAGCCCACGTTCCGGGACAGGGGGGAGGGAACCGAACACTGAAGCTTTCTTT. Translating it yields CASSPRSGTGGREPNTEAFF.

The chain is built from TRBV7-2 and TRBJ1-2; D may be TRBD1 (6 bases). This CDR3 is 16 amino acids long. Germline CDR1 and CDR2: SGHTA and FQGNSA. The V end was cut by 3 bases, the J end by 5 bases, with 19 bases between. The chain's CDR3 is CASSFVGGAIGYGYTF. The CDR3 nucleotides read TGTGCCAGCAGCTTTGTCGGGGGGGCTATAGGTTATGGCTACACCTTC.

This sequence joins TRBV5-1 and TRBJ2-7, with D tentatively TRBD1 (6 bases). The CDR3 is 13 amino acids. Trimming stripped 5 bases from V and 1 base from J, with 10 bases between. The germline CDR1 and CDR2 sequences are SGHRS and YFSETQ. The chain's CDR3 is CASRKDSSYEQYF. The CDR3 DNA is TGCGCCAGCAGGAAGGACAGTTCCTACGAGCAGTACTTC. Full variable domain (remainder filled in from reference TRBV5-1 and TRBJ2-7): KAGVTQTPRYLIKTRGQQVTLSCSPISGHRSVSWYQQTPGQGLQFLFEYFSETQRNKGNFPGRFSGRQFSNSRSEMNVSTLELGDSALYLCASRKDSSYEQYFGPGTRLTVT.

This clone has more than one count but fewer than ten. This sequence joins TRBV6-1 and TRBJ1-1; D not certain. V dropped 8 bases and J dropped 1 base, with 14 bases sitting between them. This CDR3 spans 14 amino acids. Germline CDR1 MNHNS, CDR2 SASEGT. In nucleotides, the CDR3 is TGTGCCAGCCCCTCAGCAGGAGGGAACACTGAAGCTTTCTTT. Translated: CASPSAGGNTEAFF.

This rearrangement joins TRBV28 to TRBJ1-3; D is possibly TRBD1 (5 bases). This CDR3 is 13 amino acids long. V lost 8 bases and J lost 8, with 16 bases in between. Germline V CDR1 and CDR2: MDHEN, SYDVKM. CDR3: CASVRGGDYTIYF. CDR3 bases: TGTGCCAGCGTACGGGGAGGGGATTACACCATATATTTT.

As DNA, the CDR3 is TGTGCCAGCAGCTTACCCAGAGGGGACAGGGTGCAACCCCCTTATGGCTACACCTTC. This sequence encodes CASSLPRGDRVQPPYGYTF. The chain couples TRBV7-2 to TRBJ1-2; 9 positions match TRBD1. V shed 2 bases and J 5 bases; nucleotides not matched to a gene: 18. The CDR3 is 19 amino acids. Germline V gives CDR1 SGHTA, CDR2 FQGNSA. The full variable domain, rest sourced from reference TRBV7-2 and TRBJ1-2, is GAGVSQSPSNKVTEKGKDVELRCDPISGHTALYWYRQSLGQGLEFLIYFQGNSAPDKSGLPSDRFSAERTGGSVSTLTIQRTQQEDSAVYLCASSLPRGDRVQPPYGYTFGSGTRLTVV.

The gene calls are TRBV6-6 and TRBJ2-2; D ambiguous. The CDR3 extends over 16 amino acids. Trimming pared 5 bases from V and 2 bases from J, leaving 15 bases between. From germline, CDR1 is MNHNY and CDR2 SVGAGI (reference sequence). The CDR3 region is CASSRQESFNTGELFF. DNA for the CDR3: TGTGCCAGCAGTAGACAAGAAAGTTTTAACACCGGGGAGCTGTTTTTT.

This rearrangement joins TRBV5-1 to TRBJ1-4; D unclear. The CDR3 is made up of 14 amino acids. Trimming removed 4 bases from V and 0 bases from J, with 7 bases in between. Germline CDR1 reads SGHRS; CDR2 reads YFSETQ. CDR3 DNA sequence: TGCGCCAGCAGCCCCTACGCAACTAATGAAAAACTGTTTTTT. It codes for CASSPYATNEKLFF.

V and J are TRBV15 and TRBJ1-4, with D possibly being TRBD1 (6 bases). Germline lookup yields CDR1 LNHNV and CDR2 YYDKDF (reference sequence). CDR3 length equals 16 residues. With 5 bases removed from V and 8 bases from J, the gap between germline ends came to 21 bases. The CDR3 loop is CATSSRPGTLYEKLFF. The CDR3 nucleotides are TGTGCCACCAGCTCTCGACCCGGGACATTATACGAAAAACTGTTTTTT.

The chain uses TRBV9 and TRBJ1-1; D call uncertain. Germline V gene data show CDR1 as SGDLS and CDR2 as YYNGEE. This CDR3 region has 15 residues. The V gene lost 0 bases and the J gene lost 1 base, with 10 bases spanning the gap. CDR3 protein: CASSVGGGWNTEAFF. The CDR3 DNA reads as TGTGCCAGCAGCGTAGGCGGAGGCTGGAACACTGAAGCTTTCTTT.

This sequence joins TRBV15 and TRBJ1-2; D is uncertain. Between the trimmed V and J ends, which lost 5 bases and 8 bases, there was a span of 21 bases. Germline V gene data show CDR1 as LNHNV and CDR2 as YYDKDF (reference sequence). The CDR3 consists of 15 residues. CDR3 loop: CATSPPTKGPGGYTF. The DNA of the CDR3 is TGTGCCACCAGCCCACCAACAAAGGGTCCGGGGGGCTACACCTTC.

This clone was recorded only once. The rearrangement uses TRBV5-1 and TRBJ1-1; tentative D call: TRBD1 (5 bases). The CDR3 contains 14 residues. Trimming stripped 1 base from V and 6 bases from J, with 13 bases between. Germline CDR1 and CDR2: SGHRS and YFSETQ. CDR3 nucleotides: TGCGCCAGCAGCTTGTGGGGGGTAGGCGCTGAAGCTTTCTTT. Amino acids: CASSLWGVGAEAFF.

V gene TRBV7-6 combines with J gene TRBJ1-6; 10 bases fit TRBD1. CDR1 and CDR2 from the germline V gene are SGHVS and FNYEAQ. The CDR3 consists of 15 residues. The trim removed 2 bases at V and 7 bases at J, leaving 2 bases unmatched. The CDR3 region is CASSLWTGGNSPLHF. In nucleotides, the CDR3 is TGTGCCAGCAGCTTATGGACAGGGGGGAATTCACCCCTCCACTTT.

CDR3: CASSQSRQQIGTEAFF. CDR3 nucleotides: TGCGCCAGCAGCCAAAGCCGACAGCAAATTGGCACTGAAGCTTTCTTT. V gene TRBV4-1 combines with J gene TRBJ1-1; TRBD1 might be the D (5 bases). The CDR3 covers 16 residues. Looked up from germline, CDR1 is MGHRA and CDR2 is YSYEKL. The V and J ends lost 2 bases and 4 bases respectively, with 17 bases between them.

The chain recombines TRBV23-1 with TRBJ1-2, with D tentatively TRBD1 (6 bases). Being an ORF, TRBV23-1 has a function that is uncertain. The CDR3 extends over 15 amino acids. The germline V and J ends were trimmed by 0 bases and 8 bases, with 16 bases remaining between them. The CDR3 DNA sequence: TGCGCCAGCAGTCAATCGAAAGGGGGTAATGACGGCTACACCTTC. Translation: CASSQSKGGNDGYTF.

Within the sample, this clone is medium-sized (0.01 to 0.1%). The chain joins TRBV10-1 to TRBJ1-1, with 8 bases matching TRBD1. Germline V CDR1 and CDR2: WNHNN, SYGVQD (reference sequence). The trim removed 4 bases at V and 0 bases at J, leaving 4 bases unmatched. CDR3 length: 15 residues. In DNA, the CDR3 is TGCGCCAGCAGTGCTTCAGGGGGCATGAACACTGAAGCTTTCTTT. Amino acids: CASSASGGMNTEAFF.

This chain connects TRBV5-6 to TRBJ1-1; 7 bases fit TRBD1. The CDR3 runs to 13 residues. Per the germline V gene, CDR1 is SGHDT and CDR2 is YYEEEE. V dropped 5 bases and J dropped 6; count of bases not matched to a gene: 7. CDR3 coding DNA: TGTGCCAGCAGATTTGGACAGGAGGCTGAAGCTTTCTTT. This gives the protein CASRFGQEAEAFF.

This clone was observed once. The chain carries TRBV30 and TRBJ2-3; a weak D match, TRBD1 (6 bases). Looked up from germline, CDR1 is GTSNPN and CDR2 is SVGIG (reference sequence). Between the trimmed V and J ends, which lost 4 bases and 0 bases, there was a span of 11 bases. The CDR3 contains 14 residues. The CDR3 DNA is TGTGCCTGGACGACAGGAGCTAGCACAGATACGCAGTATTTT. It translates to CAWTTGASTDTQYF.